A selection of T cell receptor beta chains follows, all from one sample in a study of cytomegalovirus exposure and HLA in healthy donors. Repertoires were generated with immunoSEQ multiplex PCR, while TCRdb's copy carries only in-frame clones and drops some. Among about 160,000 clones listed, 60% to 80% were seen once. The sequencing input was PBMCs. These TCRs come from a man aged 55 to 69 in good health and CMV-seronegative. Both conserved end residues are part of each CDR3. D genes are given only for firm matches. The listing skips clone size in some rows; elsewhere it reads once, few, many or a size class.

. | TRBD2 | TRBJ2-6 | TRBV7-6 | TGTGCCAGCAGCTTAGTTCTAGCGGGAGTGTCTGGGGCCAACGTCCTGACTTTC | CASSLVLAGVSGANVLTF
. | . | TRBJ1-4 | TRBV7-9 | TGTGCCAGCAGCCTCGGGTGGAGGGGTAGTGAAAAACTGTTTTTT | CASSLGWRGSEKLFF
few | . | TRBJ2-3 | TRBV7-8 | TGTGCCAGCAGCTTAGGGGTCCTGGGGGGAACAGATACGCAGTATTTT | CASSLGVLGGTDTQYF
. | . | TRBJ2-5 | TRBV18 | TGTGCCAGCTCACCACCGATTAGCCCAAGGGAGACCCAGTACTTC | CASSPPISPRETQYF
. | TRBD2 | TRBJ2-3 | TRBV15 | TGTGCCACCACGGGGGGGAGTTGGAGCACAGATACGCAGTATTTT | CATTGGSWSTDTQYF
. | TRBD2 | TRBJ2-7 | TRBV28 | TGTGCCAGCAGTTCTGCGGGAGGAGAGTACGAGCAGTACTTC | CASSSAGGEYEQYF
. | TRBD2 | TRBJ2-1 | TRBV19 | TGTGCCAGTAACACCGGTCCGGGACTAGCGACTGGGGAGCAGTTCTTC | CASNTGPGLATGEQFF
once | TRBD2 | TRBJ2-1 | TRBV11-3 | TGTGCTAGCAGCTCGACCCTGGGACTAAGAGTTGGGAATGAGCAGTTCTTC | CASSSTLGLRVGNEQFF
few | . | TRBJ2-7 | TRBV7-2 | TGTGCCAGCAGCTTCCGATCTGGGGGGTCCGAGCAGTACTTC | CASSFRSGGSEQYF
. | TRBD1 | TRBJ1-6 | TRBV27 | TGTGCCAGCAGTACGGGACAGGCTCTTTATTCACCCCTCCACTTT | CASSTGQALYSPLHF
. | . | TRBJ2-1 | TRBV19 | TGTGCCAGTAGTATACGTAGCAGGGTTAGCAATGAGCAGTTCTTC | CASSIRSRVSNEQFF
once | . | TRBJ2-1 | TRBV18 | TGTGCCAGCTCACCACCGTCTTCGGGTGAGCAGTTCTTC | CASSPPSSGEQFF
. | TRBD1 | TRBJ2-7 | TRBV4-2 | TGTGCCAGCAGCCGCCCACAGGGGGTGTCCTACGAGCAGTACTTC | CASSRPQGVSYEQYF
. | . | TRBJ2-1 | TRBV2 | TGTGCCAGCACCAGGCTAGCGCAAAATGAGCAGTTCTTC | CASTRLAQNEQFF
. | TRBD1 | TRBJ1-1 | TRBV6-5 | TGTGCCAGCAGTATAAAGCGGGACAGGGGTGAAGCTTTCTTT | CASSIKRDRGEAFF
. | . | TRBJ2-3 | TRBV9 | TGTGCCAGCAGGGCCCCCAGCACAGATACGCAGTATTTT | CASRAPSTDTQYF
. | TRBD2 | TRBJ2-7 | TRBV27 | TGTGCCAGCAGTACGGGGGGAGAGCAGTACTTC | CASSTGGEQYF
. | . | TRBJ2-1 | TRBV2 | TGTGCCAGCATGTTAGGGGAAGGCGGTGAGCAGTTCTTC | CASMLGEGGEQFF
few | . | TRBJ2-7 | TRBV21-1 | TGTGCCAGCAGCAAAGTACCCGGCGGGAGGGCCTCCTACGAGCAGTACTTC | CASSKVPGGRASYEQYF
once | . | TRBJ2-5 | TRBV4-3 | TGCGCCAGCAGCCAAGATCTGAGAGGGCAAGAGACCCAGTACTTC | CASSQDLRGQETQYF
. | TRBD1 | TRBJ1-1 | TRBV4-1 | TGCGCCAGCAGCCACCGCAGGGGGCCAACTGAAGCTTTCTTT | CASSHRRGPTEAFF
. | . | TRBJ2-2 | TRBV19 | TGTGCCAGTAGTCAACAAAACACGAACACCGGGGAGCTGTTTTTT | CASSQQNTNTGELFF
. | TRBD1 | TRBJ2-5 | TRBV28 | TGTGCCAGCAGTTTATATGAGGGGGCATCGGAGACCCAGTACTTC | CASSLYEGASETQYF
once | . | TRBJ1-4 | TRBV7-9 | TGTGCCACTGGACAGTCTAATGAAAAACTGTTTTTT | CATGQSNEKLFF
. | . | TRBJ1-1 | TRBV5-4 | TGTGCCAGCAGCTTGGGGGGAGGTTTCACTGAAGCTTTCTTT | CASSLGGGFTEAFF
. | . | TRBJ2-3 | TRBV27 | TGTGCCAGCAGTTCGAAATTGACAGTGAGGAGCACAGATACGCAGTATTTT | CASSSKLTVRSTDTQYF
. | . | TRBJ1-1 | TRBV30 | TGTGCCTGGGCTAGGGGGTCGAGCACTGAAGCTTTCTTT | CAWARGSSTEAFF
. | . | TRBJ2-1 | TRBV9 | TGTGCCAGCAGCGTAGACTTCTTGGGGAGCGAGCAGTTCTTC | CASSVDFLGSEQFF
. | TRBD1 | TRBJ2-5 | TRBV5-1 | TGCGCCAGCAGCTTGGAGGGGACAGGGGAAGAGACCCAGTACTTC | CASSLEGTGEETQYF
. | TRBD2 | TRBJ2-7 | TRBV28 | TGTGCCAGCAGCCCAACGGGACTAACAACCTACGAGCAGTACTTC | CASSPTGLTTYEQYF
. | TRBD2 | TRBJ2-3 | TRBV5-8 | TGTGCCAGCAGCTTGCGGCGGGGGGCTGCAGATACGCAGTATTTT | CASSLRRGAADTQYF
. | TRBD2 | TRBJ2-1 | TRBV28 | TGTGCCAGCAGTTCGACCTTTGGGACTAGCGGGGGGCCCTTCAATGAGCAGTTCTTC | CASSSTFGTSGGPFNEQFF
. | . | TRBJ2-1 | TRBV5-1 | TGCGCCAGCAGCTTGACAGCGGACCACAATGAGCAGTTCTTC | CASSLTADHNEQFF
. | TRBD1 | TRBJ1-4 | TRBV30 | TGTGCCTGGAGCAACAGGGGGGAAAAACTGTTTTTT | CAWSNRGEKLFF
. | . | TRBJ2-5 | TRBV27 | TGTGCCAGCAGTCTTGGGCTAGCGCCCTCTCAAGAGACCCAGTACTTC | CASSLGLAPSQETQYF
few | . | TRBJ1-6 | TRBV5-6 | TGTGCCAGCAGCTTGGACAGGAATTCACCCCTCCACTTT | CASSLDRNSPLHF
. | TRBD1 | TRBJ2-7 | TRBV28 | TGTGCCAGCAGTTTACCAGGGACAGGGTCCTACGAGCAGTACTTC | CASSLPGTGSYEQYF
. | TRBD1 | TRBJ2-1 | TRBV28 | TGTGCCAGCAGGGCGCCTGGACAGGGGAGGTATGAGCAGTTCTTC | CASRAPGQGRYEQFF
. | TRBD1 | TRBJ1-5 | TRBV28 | TGTGCCAGCAGTCCCAGACAGGGGAATCAGCCCCAGCATTTT | CASSPRQGNQPQHF
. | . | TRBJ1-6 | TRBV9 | TGTGCCAGCAGCGTAGAGGGGGGGCAGCAAAATTCACCCCTCCACTTT | CASSVEGGQQNSPLHF
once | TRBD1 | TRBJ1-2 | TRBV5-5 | TGTGCCAGCAGCCCCGGACAGGGGGTGTACTATGGCTACACCTTC | CASSPGQGVYYGYTF
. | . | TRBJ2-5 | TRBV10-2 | TGCGCCAGCAGTGAGGGGATTAGGAGGGAGACCCAGTACTTC | CASSEGIRRETQYF
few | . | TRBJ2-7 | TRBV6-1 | TGTGCCAGCAGTCAGGGACACCGCTCCTACGAGCAGTACTTC | CASSQGHRSYEQYF
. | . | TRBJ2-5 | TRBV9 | TGTGCCAGCAGCGTAGCGGGGGTTGAGACCCAGTACTTC | CASSVAGVETQYF
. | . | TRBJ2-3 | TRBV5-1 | TGCGCCAGCAGCTTGGTAAGGGGTGGGAGCACAGATACGCAGTATTTT | CASSLVRGGSTDTQYF
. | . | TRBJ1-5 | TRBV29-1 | TGCAGCGTTGCTAACAGGGTTTTTCGGCCTAATCAGCCCCAGCATTTT | CSVANRVFRPNQPQHF
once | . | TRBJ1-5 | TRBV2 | TGTGCCAGCAGCCTTCGTTTGCCAGGGGCCAATCAGCCCCAGCATTTT | CASSLRLPGANQPQHF
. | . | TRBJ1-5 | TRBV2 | TGTGCCAGCAGTGAATGGGGCAGCAATCAGCCCCAGCATTTT | CASSEWGSNQPQHF